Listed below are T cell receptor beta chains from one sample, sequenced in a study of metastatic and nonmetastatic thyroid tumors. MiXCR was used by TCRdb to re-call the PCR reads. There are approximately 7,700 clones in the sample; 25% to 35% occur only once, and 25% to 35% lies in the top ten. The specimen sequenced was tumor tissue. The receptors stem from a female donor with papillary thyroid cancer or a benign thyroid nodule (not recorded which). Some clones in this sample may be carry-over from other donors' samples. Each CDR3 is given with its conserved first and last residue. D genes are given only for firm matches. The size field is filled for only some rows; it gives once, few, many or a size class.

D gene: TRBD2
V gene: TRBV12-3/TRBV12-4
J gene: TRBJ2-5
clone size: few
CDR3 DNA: TGTGCCAGCAGACCACTAGCGGGGGGGCCGGGAGCAGAGACCCAGTACTTC
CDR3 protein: CASRPLAGGPGAETQYF

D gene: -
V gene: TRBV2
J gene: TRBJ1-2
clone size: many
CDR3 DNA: TGTGCCAGCAGGCCGGGCAAGGAAAATGGCTACACCTTC
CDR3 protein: CASRPGKENGYTF

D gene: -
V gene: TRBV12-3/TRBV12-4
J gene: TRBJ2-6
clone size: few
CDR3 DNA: TGTGCCAGCAGTGACGGAGACCCTGGGGCCAACGTCCTGACTTTC
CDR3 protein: CASSDGDPGANVLTF

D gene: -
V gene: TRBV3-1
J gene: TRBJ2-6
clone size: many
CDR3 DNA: TGTGCCAGCAGCCAAGGGGGGGCCAACGTCCTGACTTTC
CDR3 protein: CASSQGGANVLTF

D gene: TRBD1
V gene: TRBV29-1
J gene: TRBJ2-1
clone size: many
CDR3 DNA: TGCAGCGTTGAGGAGAGGGACAGGGGCTCCTACAATGAGCAGTTCTTC
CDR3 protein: CSVEERDRGSYNEQFF

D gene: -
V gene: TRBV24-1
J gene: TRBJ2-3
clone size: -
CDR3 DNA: TGTGCCACCAGTGACCCATCAGAGGCAGATACGCAGTATTTT
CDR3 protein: CATSDPSEADTQYF

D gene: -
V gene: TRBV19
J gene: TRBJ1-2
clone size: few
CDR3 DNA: TGTGCCAGTAGTTTGGGCAGGATGAGTTATGGCTACACCTTC
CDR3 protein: CASSLGRMSYGYTF

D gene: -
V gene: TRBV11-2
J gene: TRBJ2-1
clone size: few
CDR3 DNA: TGTGCCAGCAGCTTAGAGGCGGGTTCCTACAATGAGCAGTTCTTC
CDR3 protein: CASSLEAGSYNEQFF

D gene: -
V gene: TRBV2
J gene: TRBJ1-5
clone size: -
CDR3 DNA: TGTGCCAGCAGAGAGGGTGGGAGTCAGCCCCAGCATTTT
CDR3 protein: CASREGGSQPQHF

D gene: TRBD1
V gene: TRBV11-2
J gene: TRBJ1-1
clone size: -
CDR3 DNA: TGTGCCAGCAGCCCAGGAGGGGGCAGGCGATGGAACACTGAAGCTTTCTTT
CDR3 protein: CASSPGGGRRWNTEAFF